These 27 T cell receptor beta chains originate from one sample sequenced in a study of human T cells and chemical hapten exposure. TCRdb reanalysed the RACE reads using MiXCR and keeps one entry per CDR3 protein. Among 65,000 or so distinct CDR3 sequences listed, approximately 6.1% were seen once. Time point of the sample: healthy volunteer bleed at 6 weeks. Sequencing started from total RNA isolated from unfractionated whole blood. Sequencing used whole blood. The receptors derive from a female donor in good health. Some clones in this sample may be carry-over from other donors' samples.

Comments on this clonotype: A read error is possible here, since a much larger clone lies one base away. J is TRBJ1-4 and V is TRBV2; no clear D. This CDR3 has 13 amino acids. The V end lost 8 bases, the J end lost 7 bases, and 14 bases lay between the germline ends. Germline values: CDR1 SNHLY, CDR2 FYNNEI. DNA of the CDR3: TGTGCCAGCCACGGACCGTCACGTGAAAAACTGTTTTTT. This codes for CASHGPSREKLFF. Variable domain in full (rest from reference TRBV2 and TRBJ1-4): EPEVTQTPSHQVTQMGQEVILRCVPISNHLYFYWYRQILGQKVEFLVSFYNNEISEKSEIFDDQFSVERPDGSNFTLKIRSTKLEDSAMYFCASHGPSREKLFFGSGTQLSVL.

This clonotype showed up just a few times. The J gene is TRBJ2-1, the V gene TRBV3-1, with TRBD2 identical over 13 bases. Trimming took 2 bases from V and 9 from J; bases not matched to a gene: 7. The CDR3 sequence is 16 residues long. Germline CDR1 is LGHDT and CDR2 is YNNKEL (reference sequence). CDR3 coding DNA: TGTGCCAGCAGCCAAACAGGACTAGCGGGAGTAGGTGAGCAGTTCTTC. This codes for CASSQTGLAGVGEQFF.

Many counts were recorded for this clonotype. J is TRBJ2-7 and V is TRBV2; possible D gene TRBD2, 7 bases. Germline V gene lookup returns CDR1 SNHLY and CDR2 FYNNEI. The CDR3 runs 16 residues. The V gene lost 0 bases and the J gene lost 4 bases, with 16 bases spanning the gap. CDR3 coding DNA: TGTGCCAGCAGTGAAGCGGGGGCGGCGGGGGATTACGAGCAGTACTTC. Translating it yields CASSEAGAAGDYEQYF.

This clonotype appeared many times. The V gene is TRBV28, the J gene TRBJ1-3; a possible D gene is TRBD1 (5 bases). The V end lost 3 bases, the J end lost 3 bases, and 9 bases lay between the germline ends. Germline loops: CDR1 MDHEN, CDR2 SYDVKM. This CDR3 contains 14 residues. The CDR3 DNA is TGTGCCAGCAGTTTTGGGGGAGGTGGAAACACCATATATTTT. Amino acid sequence: CASSFGGGGNTIYF.

This clonotype has ten or more counts. The chain couples TRBV12-3 or TRBV12-4 to TRBJ2-3; D call uncertain. Trimming removed 8 bases from V and 1 base from J, with 10 bases in between. This CDR3 spans 13 amino acids. CDR3 nucleotides: TGTGCCAGCCGAACCGGAGGCACAGATACGCAGTATTTT. This encodes CASRTGGTDTQYF.

Worth noting for this clonotype: This may be a read error: a much more frequent sequence differs by one nucleotide. This chain links TRBV7-3 with TRBJ2-7; D unresolved. Germline V gene data show CDR1 as SGHTA and CDR2 as FQGTGA. The length of the CDR3 is 14 residues. The CDR3 is CASSPTDGPYERYF. The CDR3 DNA reads as TGTGCCAGCAGCCCTACAGACGGTCCCTACGAGCGGTACTTC.

The rearrangement links TRBV27 to TRBJ2-3; D remains ambiguous. This CDR3 comprises 15 residues. The germline V and J ends were trimmed by 0 bases and 0 bases, with 7 bases remaining between them. Germline V gives CDR1 MNHEY, CDR2 SMNVEV (reference sequence). The CDR3: CASSLSPSSTDTQYF. In DNA, the CDR3 is TGTGCCAGCAGTTTATCTCCCTCTAGCACAGATACGCAGTATTTT.

This clonotype was found many times. The chain combines TRBV6-6 with TRBJ1-1, with 7 bases matching TRBD1. This CDR3 is 14 amino acids long. Trimming took 4 bases from V and 9 from J; bases not matched to a gene: 11. The germline CDR1 and CDR2 sequences are MNHNY and SVGAGI (reference sequence). This CDR3 is CASSSTGEGKKAFF. The DNA for the CDR3 is TGTGCCAGCAGTTCTACAGGGGAGGGGAAAAAAGCTTTCTTT.

This chain joins TRBV6-6 and TRBJ2-2, with D hard to call. V was cut by 0 bases and J by 7 bases, with 9 bases left in between. CDR3 length: 14 residues. Germline CDR1 reads MNHNY; CDR2 reads SVGAGI (reference sequence). CDR3 coding DNA: TGTGCCAGCAGTTACTCTCGTGTGGGCGGGGAGCTGTTTTTT. This translates into CASSYSRVGGELFF.

This clonotype showed up just once. The genes are TRBV27 and TRBJ2-1; possible D gene TRBD2, 5 bases. This CDR3 comprises 14 residues. In germline, CDR1 is MNHEY, CDR2 SMNVEV (reference sequence). V lost 1 base and J 8 bases, leaving 12 bases between the germline ends. The CDR3 sequence: CASSLYGNRDEQFF. In DNA form, the CDR3 reads TGTGCCAGCAGTTTATACGGGAACCGGGATGAGCAGTTCTTC.

The chain links TRBV2 to TRBJ1-2; weak D call: TRBD1 (6 bases). V was shortened by 4 bases and J by 6 bases, with 15 bases between the two germline ends. The germline CDR1 and CDR2 sequences are SNHLY and FYNNEI. There are 14 residues in the CDR3. The CDR3 loop reads CASSVSGALHGYTF. CDR3 bases: TGTGCCAGCAGTGTATCAGGGGCGTTGCATGGCTACACCTTC.

This clonotype was observed a few times. This chain connects TRBV20-1 to TRBJ2-5; D might be TRBD2 (5 bases). The CDR3 length is 14 residues. Trimming took 6 bases from V and 1 from J, leaving 15 bases between them. CDR1 is DFQATT, CDR2 SNEGSKA, per germline (reference sequence). CDR3 sequence reads: CSAHSRERQETQYF. In DNA, the CDR3 is TGCAGTGCCCATTCACGGGAACGCCAAGAGACCCAGTACTTC.

The chain uses TRBV12-3 or TRBV12-4 and TRBJ1-2, with D maybe TRBD1 (6 bases). CDR3 length equals 14 residues. Trimming took 5 bases from V and 4 from J, leaving 14 bases between them. The CDR3 here is CASSPAGGSYGYTF. The CDR3 coding sequence is TGTGCCAGCAGTCCAGCGGGGGGCAGCTATGGCTACACCTTC.

This clonotype has a count of ten or more. The chain carries TRBV19 and TRBJ2-7; 11 bases align to TRBD1. This CDR3 comprises 14 residues. Germline-derived CDR1 and CDR2 are LNHDA and SQIVND (reference sequence). V lost 3 bases, J lost 4 bases, and 2 bases stayed unmatched. This CDR3 reads CASSMGQGGYEQYF. CDR3 in DNA: TGTGCCAGTAGTATGGGACAGGGGGGATACGAGCAGTACTTC.

This clonotype was seen at least ten times. This chain joins TRBV11-2 and TRBJ2-5; 11 nucleotides agree with TRBD1. After removal of 0 bases from V and 7 bases from J, the junction contained 4 bases not matched to a gene. The CDR3 has 15 residues. CDR1 and CDR2 from the germline V gene are SGHAT and FQNNGV. CDR3 residues: CASSLEDRGLVTQYF. CDR3 nucleotide sequence: TGTGCCAGCAGCTTAGAGGACAGGGGGCTGGTGACCCAGTACTTC.

The V and J genes are TRBV10-3 and TRBJ2-5; tentative D call: TRBD2 (6 bases). CDR1 and CDR2 from the germline V gene are ENHRY and SYGVKD. With 2 bases removed from V and 5 bases from J, the gap between germline ends came to 18 bases. The CDR3 consists of 16 residues. The CDR3 bases are TGTGCCATCAGTGAGAAGGGACTCGGGGTACTGGAGACCCAGTACTTC. Protein product: CAISEKGLGVLETQYF.

Many counts were recorded for this clonotype. This sequence joins TRBV6-2 or TRBV6-3 and TRBJ1-2; no firm D call. The germline gives CDR1 MNHEY, CDR2 SVGEGT. This CDR3 has 14 amino acids. The V end was cut by 0 bases, the J end by 2 bases, with 7 bases between. The CDR3 sequence: CASSYSAENYGYTF. The CDR3 bases are TGTGCCAGCAGTTACTCGGCGGAGAACTATGGCTACACCTTC.

This clonotype was recorded a few times. CDR3 amino acids: CASSLETGGYEQYF. DNA of the CDR3: TGTGCCAGCAGCCTGGAGACAGGGGGCTACGAGCAGTACTTC. V gene TRBV5-4 combines with J gene TRBJ2-7; 9 bases are shared with TRBD1. CDR3 size: 14 residues. Germline loops: CDR1 SGHNT, CDR2 YYREEE (reference sequence). Unmatched junction bases numbered 5, after V lost 4 bases and J lost 3 bases. Full variable domain (remainder filled in from reference TRBV5-4 and TRBJ2-7): ETGVTQSPTHLIKTRGQQVTLRCSSQSGHNTVSWYQQALGQGPQFIFQYYREEENGRGNFPPRFSGLQFPNYSSELNVNALELDDSALYLCASSLETGGYEQYFGPGTRLTVT.

The chain has TRBV12-3 or TRBV12-4 and TRBJ1-5; no clear D gene. Trimming stripped 3 bases from V and 5 bases from J, with 11 bases between. The CDR3 sequence is 14 residues long. CDR3 in DNA: TGTGCCAGCAGTTTCGGCTCAAGTGATCAGCCCCAGCATTTT. This translates into CASSFGSSDQPQHF.

V gene TRBV20-1 combines with J gene TRBJ2-3; TRBD2 aligns across 9 bases. CDR1 is DFQATT and CDR2 is SNEGSKA in the germline V gene (reference sequence). V lost 1 base to trimming and J lost 1 base; unmatched junction nucleotides: 9. This CDR3 contains 17 residues. Here the CDR3 reads CSARGAWVAGGTDTQYF. In DNA, the CDR3 is TGCAGTGCTAGAGGGGCCTGGGTAGCGGGAGGCACAGATACGCAGTATTTT.

This clonotype has a count of ten or more. This sequence joins TRBV20-1 and TRBJ2-7; the D gene is possibly TRBD1 (6 bases). The CDR3 extends over 13 amino acids. The V end was cut by 0 bases, the J end by 2 bases, with 8 bases between. Germline V gene lookup returns CDR1 DFQATT and CDR2 SNEGSKA (reference sequence). Here the CDR3 reads CSAREGGPYEQYF. The CDR3 bases are TGCAGTGCTAGAGAAGGGGGACCCTACGAGCAGTACTTC.

This clonotype was found a few times. V usage is TRBV30 and J usage is TRBJ1-6, with D possibly TRBD1 on 5 matching bases. Trimming took off 0 bases at V and 5 bases at J, with 5 bases between the two ends. Germline CDR1 is GTSNPN and CDR2 is SVGIG (reference sequence). The CDR3 totals 13 residues. CDR3 in amino acids: CAWSVQDNSPLHF. CDR3 in DNA: TGTGCCTGGAGTGTACAGGATAATTCACCCCTCCACTTT.

The rearrangement links TRBV16 to TRBJ1-2, with D uncertain. Germline V CDR1 and CDR2: KGHSY, FQNENV. The CDR3 has 14 residues. The V and J ends lost 0 bases and 1 base respectively, with 6 bases between them. The CDR3 sequence is CASSQSSFNYGYTF. In DNA form, the CDR3 reads TGTGCCAGCAGCCAATCGTCCTTTAACTATGGCTACACCTTC. Full variable domain (remainder filled in from reference TRBV16 and TRBJ1-2): GEEVAQTPKHLVRGEGQKAKLYCAPIKGHSYVFWYQQVLKNEFKFLISFQNENVFDETGMPKERFSAKCLPNSPCSLEIQATKLEDSAVYFCASSQSSFNYGYTFGSGTRLTVV.

The genes are TRBV20-1 and TRBJ2-7; 10 bases align to TRBD2. The CDR3 covers 15 residues. Germline V gene sequence: CDR1 DFQATT, CDR2 SNEGSKA (reference sequence). V lost 3 bases, J lost 4 bases, and 9 bases stayed unmatched. The CDR3 nucleotides read TGCAGTGCTAGGAAGACTAGCGGGCGCTTTTACGAGCAGTACTTC. Protein product: CSARKTSGRFYEQYF.

V is TRBV20-1 and J is TRBJ2-3; 7 bases line up with TRBD1. The CDR3 contains 18 residues. Germline V CDR1 and CDR2: DFQATT, SNEGSKA (reference sequence). Trimming at V came to 4 bases and at J to 1 base, leaving 17 bases not matched to a gene. CDR3 coding DNA: TGCAGTGCTATTGCCCGGGACAGCGGCTTTATTGGCACAGATACGCAGTATTTT. Its translation: CSAIARDSGFIGTDTQYF.

By share of the sample, this clonotype is medium-sized. The chain employs TRBV12-3 or TRBV12-4 and TRBJ1-1, with D possibly matching TRBD1 (5 bases). With 8 bases removed from V and 6 bases from J, the gap between germline ends came to 10 bases. This CDR3 contains 11 residues. CDR3 bases: TGTGCCAGCTGGTGGGGGGCTGAAGCTTTCTTT. It yields the protein CASWWGAEAFF.

This clonotype was counted only a few times. The rearrangement uses TRBV4-3 and TRBJ2-1; D is perhaps TRBD2 (6 bases). The CDR3 runs 14 residues. The germline V and J ends were trimmed by 3 bases and 9 bases, with 15 bases remaining between them. Germline CDR1 and CDR2: LGHNA and YSLEER. The CDR3 nucleotides read TGCGCCAGCAGCCAGGGCACTCGGGAGAGTGAGCAGTTCTTC. Translation gives CASSQGTRESEQFF.